Each of the 30 T cell receptor beta chains below was sequenced from the same sample in a study of blood T cell repertoires in COVID-19. The repertoire was sequenced with immunoSEQ multiplex PCR; TCRdb's copy has only in-frame clones and lacks some. The sample contains under 400,000 clones, more than 70% of which appear only once. Sequenced input: PBMCs or T cells enriched from blood (not recorded which). All receptors derive from a woman aged 30 to 39 who had been exposed to COVID-19.

The chain is built from TRBV4-1 and TRBJ2-7; 8 bases align to TRBD2. Trimming cost V 3 bases and J 6 bases; bases outside gene matches: 10. Germline CDR1 MGHRA, CDR2 YSYEKL. The CDR3 covers 15 residues. CDR3 region: CASSQGPGLGSEQYF. The CDR3 nucleotides read TGCGCCAGCAGCCAGGGACCGGGACTAGGGAGCGAGCAGTACTTC.

The V call is TRBV4-1, the J call TRBJ1-3; TRBD1 matches 10 bases. Germline CDR1 is MGHRA and CDR2 is YSYEKL. This CDR3 spans 16 amino acids. Trimming took 1 base from V and 7 from J; bases not matched to a gene: 7. DNA of the CDR3: TGCGCCAGCAGCCAAGGGGGACAGGGGAAGCGGAACACCATATATTTT. Its translation: CASSQGGQGKRNTIYF.

V is TRBV14 and J is TRBJ2-5, with D possibly matching TRBD2 (5 bases). The CDR3 contains 13 residues. Trimming left V 0 bases short and J 10 bases short, with 12 bases between. Germline-derived CDR1 and CDR2 are SGHDN and FVKESK. The DNA for the CDR3 is TGTGCCAGCAGCCAAGATTTTTCGGAGGTCCAGTACTTC. It yields the protein CASSQDFSEVQYF.

The rearrangement joins TRBV11-3 to TRBJ2-5; TRBD2 aligns across 16 bases. Trimming at V came to 5 bases and at J to 1 base, leaving 7 bases not matched to a gene. The germline V gene encodes CDR1 SGHNT and CDR2 YENEEA. CDR3 length: 18 amino acids. The CDR3 DNA reads TGTGCCAGCAGCCCCGGGACTAGCGGGAGGGCCGTCCAAGAGACCCAGTACTTC. It encodes CASSPGTSGRAVQETQYF.

The genes are TRBV3-1 (or the pseudogene TRBV3-2) and TRBJ1-2; TRBD1 is a possible D gene (6 bases). The germline V gene has CDR1 LGHDT and CDR2 YNNKEL (reference sequence). This CDR3 is built from 13 residues. V was clipped by 7 bases and J by 8 bases, with 17 bases between them. CDR3 coding DNA: TGTGCCAGCACCTCACGGGGGGCGTACGGCTACACCTTC. It encodes CASTSRGAYGYTF.

The DNA of the CDR3 is TGTGCCAGTAGTTACAGGGGCGGCGACACCGGGGAGCTGTTTTTT. Amino acid sequence: CASSYRGGDTGELFF. This rearrangement joins TRBV19 to TRBJ2-2; TRBD1 matches 7 bases. Germline V gene lookup returns CDR1 LNHDA and CDR2 SQIVND (reference sequence). Trimming took 5 bases from V and 3 from J; bases not matched to a gene: 6. This CDR3 region has 15 residues. The whole variable domain, remainder taken from reference TRBV19 and TRBJ2-2, is DGGITQSPKYLFRKEGQNVTLSCEQNLNHDAMYWYRQDPGQGLRLIYYSQIVNDFQKGDIAEGYSVSREKKESFPLTVTSAQKNPTAFYLCASSYRGGDTGELFFGEGSRLTVL.

This clone has a single count. CDR3: CASKWSLRDRATDTQYF. The CDR3 nucleotides are TGTGCCAGCAAGTGGTCGCTCCGGGACAGGGCCACAGATACGCAGTATTTT. V gene TRBV21-1 combines with J gene TRBJ2-3; TRBD1, as called in the table, went unchecked against the DNA. TRBV21-1 is a recognized pseudogene. The CDR3 consists of 17 residues.

The chain employs TRBV9 and TRBJ2-7; D not resolved. CDR1 is SGDLS and CDR2 is YYNGEE in the germline V gene. Between the trimmed V and J ends, which lost 4 bases and 0 bases, there was a span of 11 bases. The CDR3 length is 14 residues. This chain's CDR3 is CASSPLRSSYEQYF. CDR3 coding DNA: TGTGCCAGCAGCCCCCTCCGGAGCTCCTACGAGCAGTACTTC.

This chain connects TRBV10-3 to TRBJ2-7, with D perhaps TRBD2 (6 bases). V was cut by 7 bases and J by 6 bases, with 13 bases left in between. The CDR3 runs 12 residues. CDR1 and CDR2 (germline): ENHRY, SYGVKD. In DNA form, the CDR3 reads TGTGCCATCAAGGAGGGAACGAGCGAGCAGTACTTC. Amino acids: CAIKEGTSEQYF.

The table lists this clone with a count of one. This sequence joins TRBV11-2 and TRBJ2-1; D possibly corresponds to TRBD2 (6 bases). Trimming removed 0 bases at V and 2 bases at J, with 11 bases between. Germline loops: CDR1 SGHAT, CDR2 FQNNGV. CDR3 length: 16 amino acids. DNA of the CDR3: TGTGCCAGCAGCTTAGATGGCGCTAGCGCCTACAATGAGCAGTTCTTC. As protein: CASSLDGASAYNEQFF.

DNA for the CDR3: TGCGCCAGCAGCTCGACAGGGGCCAGCTCCTACGAGCAGTACTTC. It translates to CASSSTGASSYEQYF. This chain links TRBV5-1 with TRBJ2-7, with 8 bases that match TRBD1. Germline CDR1 and CDR2: SGHRS and YFSETQ. This CDR3 contains 15 residues. Germline trimming cut 3 bases from V and 0 bases from J; bases unmatched to any gene: 5.

The V call is TRBV27, the J call TRBJ2-1; 8 positions match TRBD2. V was pared by 2 bases and J by 2 bases, with 5 bases of the junction left unmatched. The length of the CDR3 is 16 residues. CDR1 MNHEY and CDR2 SMNVEV come from the germline V gene (reference sequence). CDR3 coding DNA: TGTGCCAGCAGTTTAGTTGGGACTAGGCCCTACAATGAGCAGTTCTTC. Translated: CASSLVGTRPYNEQFF.

The chain employs TRBV6-5 and TRBJ1-2; 9 bases match TRBD1. CDR1 and CDR2 (germline): MNHEY, SVGAGI. V dropped 2 bases and J dropped 7; count of bases not matched to a gene: 8. This CDR3 has 15 amino acids. The DNA for the CDR3 is TGTGCCAGCAGTTACGTGGGGACAGGGATGGTTGGCTACACCTTC. Encoded protein: CASSYVGTGMVGYTF.

A single count supports this clone. The rearrangement links TRBV12-5 to TRBJ1-2; tentatively, D is TRBD1 (5 bases). Looked up from germline, CDR1 is LGHNT and CDR2 is FRNRAP. The CDR3 loop spans 12 amino acids. Trimming left V 2 bases short and J 6 bases short, with 7 bases between. CDR3 in amino acids: CASGLRGDGYTF. In nucleotides, the CDR3 is TGTGCTAGTGGTTTGAGGGGTGATGGCTACACCTTC. Full variable domain (remainder filled in from reference TRBV12-5 and TRBJ1-2): DARVTQTPRHKVTEMGQEVTMRCQPILGHNTVFWYRQTMMQGLELLAYFRNRAPLDDSGMPKDRFSAEMPDATLATLKIQPSEPRDSAVYFCASGLRGDGYTFGSGTRLTVV.

The chain joins TRBV15 to TRBJ1-2; 8 nucleotides agree with TRBD1. J gave up 6 bases and V 4 bases, and 19 bases lay outside the gene matches. This CDR3 is 18 amino acids long. From germline, CDR1 is LNHNV and CDR2 YYDKDF (reference sequence). This chain's CDR3 is CATSTRTGRRHLANGYTF. Written as DNA, the CDR3 is TGTGCCACCAGCACTCGGACAGGGAGGAGGCATTTAGCGAATGGCTACACCTTC.

The chain recombines TRBV5-4 with TRBJ2-1, with 8 bases matching TRBD2. Trimming cost V 4 bases and J 8 bases; bases outside gene matches: 17. The CDR3 contains 17 residues. Germline V gives CDR1 SGHNT, CDR2 YYREEE (reference sequence). Here the CDR3 reads CASSGNPSGGDGHEQFF. CDR3 DNA sequence: TGTGCCAGCAGCGGGAACCCTTCGGGAGGGGACGGGCATGAGCAGTTCTTC.

The chain employs TRBV6-1 and TRBJ1-2; 9 bases are a match to TRBD1. This CDR3 has 13 residues. Germline CDR1 MNHNS, CDR2 SASEGT. V shed 1 base and J 8 bases; nucleotides not matched to a gene: 2. In nucleotides, the CDR3 is TGTGCCAGCAGTGAAGACAGGGGGCGCGGCTACACCTTC. Translated: CASSEDRGRGYTF.

This clone was observed once. This chain uses TRBV19 with TRBJ1-2; D possibly corresponds to TRBD1 (5 bases). CDR3 size: 14 residues. Germline V lookup: CDR1 LNHDA, CDR2 SQIVND (reference sequence). The V end was cut by 2 bases, the J end by 4 bases, with 11 bases between. CDR3 nucleotide sequence: TGTGCCAGTAGTATACCGGGACTTTCCTATGGCTACACCTTC. As protein: CASSIPGLSYGYTF. Complete variable domain (other parts from reference TRBV19 and TRBJ1-2): DGGITQSPKYLFRKEGQNVTLSCEQNLNHDAMYWYRQDPGQGLRLIYYSQIVNDFQKGDIAEGYSVSREKKESFPLTVTSAQKNPTAFYLCASSIPGLSYGYTFGSGTRLTVV.

Only one count was recorded for this clone. CDR3 bases: TGTGCCAGCAGCTTGATGGGACTCCGACGCGAGCAGTACTTC. This codes for CASSLMGLRREQYF. The chain uses TRBV5-8 and TRBJ2-7; TRBD2 might be the D (6 bases). Per germline, CDR1 SGHTS and CDR2 YDEGEE. Trimming removed 1 base at V and 6 bases at J, with 14 bases between. CDR3 length: 14 residues.

The chain links TRBV9 to TRBJ1-2, with 10 bases identical to TRBD1. CDR3 length: 14 amino acids. Per the germline V gene, CDR1 is SGDLS and CDR2 is YYNGEE. Unmatched junction bases numbered 7, after V lost 7 bases and J lost 4 bases. In DNA form, the CDR3 reads TGTGCCAGCGGGGGACAGGGGTTAGGCTATGGCTACACCTTC. This sequence encodes CASGGQGLGYGYTF.

This clone was detected a few times. This chain links TRBV10-2 with TRBJ2-7; possibly TRBD2 for D (7 bases). The CDR3 contains 14 residues. Germline V lookup: CDR1 WSHSY, CDR2 SAAADI. V lost 10 bases, J lost 3 bases, and 19 bases lay in between. The CDR3 sequence is CAIRGGADHYEQYF. The CDR3 region has the DNA TGCGCCATCCGAGGGGGGGCGGATCACTACGAGCAGTACTTC.

This chain connects TRBV10-3 to TRBJ2-5; the D gene is possibly TRBD2 (5 bases). This CDR3 is 14 amino acids long. The V gene lost 3 bases and the J gene lost 9 bases, with 17 bases spanning the gap. Germline CDR1 reads ENHRY; CDR2 reads SYGVKD. The CDR3 coding sequence is TGTGCCATCAGTGAAATGGAGAGGGAGACTGCCCAGTACTTC. It translates to CAISEMERETAQYF.

The chain couples TRBV6-5 to TRBJ2-1; D possibly corresponds to TRBD2 (5 bases). Trimming shortened V by 8 bases and J by 2 bases, and 13 bases separated the two germline ends. The CDR3 loop spans 14 amino acids. Germline CDR1 and CDR2: MNHEY and SVGAGI. The CDR3 is CASLGSSPYNEQFF. The CDR3 nucleotides are TGTGCCAGCCTAGGGAGTTCCCCCTACAATGAGCAGTTCTTC.

The chain carries TRBV27 and TRBJ2-7; D remains ambiguous. CDR3 length equals 14 residues. V was shortened by 2 bases and J by 2 bases, with 10 bases between the two germline ends. Germline CDR1 and CDR2: MNHEY and SMNVEV (reference sequence). The CDR3 sequence: CASSLLPETYEQYF. The CDR3 nucleotides are TGTGCCAGCAGTTTACTCCCAGAAACCTACGAGCAGTACTTC.

V is TRBV15 and J is TRBJ2-7; 9 bases line up with TRBD1. Trimming at V came to 0 bases and at J to 1 base, leaving 4 bases not matched to a gene. Germline assignment: CDR1 LNHNV and CDR2 YYDKDF (reference sequence). The CDR3 consists of 16 residues. CDR3 sequence: CATSREWTGVSYEQYF. CDR3 nucleotide sequence: TGTGCCACCAGCAGAGAATGGACAGGGGTATCCTACGAGCAGTACTTC.

V is TRBV7-8 and J is TRBJ2-5, with 7 nucleotides matching TRBD1. The CDR3 loop spans 14 amino acids. The germline CDR1 and CDR2 sequences are SGHVS and FQNEAQ. V lost 4 bases to trimming and J lost 1 base; unmatched junction nucleotides: 3. The CDR3 DNA reads as TGTGCCAGCAGCTCGACAGGGATCCAAGAGACCCAGTACTTC. Translating gives CASSSTGIQETQYF. The full variable domain, rest sourced from reference TRBV7-8 and TRBJ2-5, is GAGVSQSPRYKVAKRGQDVALRCDPISGHVSLFWYQQALGQGPEFLTYFQNEAQLDKSGLPSDRFFAERPEGSVSTLKIQRTQQEDSAVYLCASSSTGIQETQYFGPGTRLLVL.

The chain employs TRBV3-1 (or the pseudogene TRBV3-2) and TRBJ1-5; TRBD1 might be the D (5 bases). Looked up from germline, CDR1 is LGHDT and CDR2 is YNNKEL (reference sequence). The CDR3 is made up of 14 amino acids. Trimming took off 7 bases at V and 2 bases at J, with 12 bases between the two ends. As DNA, the CDR3 is TGTGCCAGCACCCTTGGGGGGGGCAATCAGCCCCAGCATTTT. Translating it yields CASTLGGGNQPQHF.

J is TRBJ2-7 and V is TRBV5-1; D is possibly TRBD2 (5 bases). Germline V gives CDR1 SGHRS, CDR2 YFSETQ. Trimming stripped 0 bases from V and 9 bases from J, with 7 bases between. This CDR3 has 11 amino acids. CDR3 residues: CASSLGAGQYF. The CDR3 DNA sequence: TGCGCCAGCAGCTTGGGGGCGGGGCAGTACTTC.

The chain joins TRBV5-1 to TRBJ1-3, with TRBD1 as a possible D gene (5 bases). The CDR3 totals 15 residues. Between the trimmed V and J ends, which lost 2 bases and 8 bases, there was a span of 17 bases. The V gene's germline CDR1 is SGHRS and CDR2 YFSETQ. The CDR3 nucleotides read TGCGCCAGCAGCTTAACGGGAGCCGGGACGGACACCATATATTTT. Translation: CASSLTGAGTDTIYF. The variable domain in full, completed from reference TRBV5-1 and TRBJ1-3, reads KAGVTQTPRYLIKTRGQQVTLSCSPISGHRSVSWYQQTPGQGLQFLFEYFSETQRNKGNFPGRFSGRQFSNSRSEMNVSTLELGDSALYLCASSLTGAGTDTIYFGEGSWLTVV.

V and J are TRBV20-1 and TRBJ1-2; D uncertain. The V end lost 6 bases, the J end lost 6 bases, and 11 bases lay between the germline ends. In germline, CDR1 is DFQATT, CDR2 SNEGSKA (reference sequence). This CDR3 is 11 amino acids long. The CDR3 spells CSALLSHGYTF. As DNA, the CDR3 is TGCAGTGCCCTTCTTTCCCATGGCTACACCTTC.